This T cell receptor beta chain originates from a study of blood T cell repertoires in COVID-19. Methods used by the authors: For nucleated cells, counts were estimated from reference gene primer amplification. TCRdb keeps only in-frame clones here, not all; method: immunoSEQ multiplex PCR. For V, J and clone size, that table is used; D and trimming come from the DNA. The table records approximately 36,000 clones, roughly four fifths of them present only once. The TCR originated in a human donor in a cohort sampled during active or convalescent COVID-19. The donor label of this sample is uncertain. The sequencing input was peripheral blood.

The CDR3 nucleotides read TGTGCCAGCAGCTTTGAGAGCGGGGCCCAGTACTTC. Protein product: CASSFESGAQYF. The rearrangement uses TRBV7-2 and TRBJ2-5; 7 bases fit TRBD2. The CDR3 totals 12 residues. CDR1 is SGHTA, CDR2 FQGNSA, per germline. Germline trimming cut 3 bases from V and 9 bases from J; bases unmatched to any gene: 4.